A single TCR beta chain is shown here with its context. Its antigen is not known. This sample is drawn from a study of T cell repertoires in cytomegalovirus infection. About the research overall: Based on public TCR beta signatures, there were indications of CMV infection and of a matching HLA type.

Study-level results: The ex vivo response showed dominance by HLA-C-restricted CMV-specific TCR beta clonotypes. Identification of carriers of CMV plus the relevant HLA was achieved through cumulative public TCR beta family frequency.

MiXCR, applied by TCRdb to the reads, yields one record per CDR3 protein. The sample records 150,000 to 200,000 distinct CDR3 sequences, approximately 28% being singletons. The receptor comes from a human donor in good health (CMV status not recorded). Some clones in this sample may be carry-over from other donors' samples. The sample comprised PBMCs.

The CDR3 DNA is TGTGCCAGTAGTATACAGGGAGGAAACACTGAAGCTTTCTTT. Encoded protein: CASSIQGGNTEAFF. The chain is built from TRBV19 and TRBJ1-1, with a tentative D call TRBD1 (5 bases). The ends were cut back, 2 bases at V and 2 bases at J, with 9 bases in the middle. The length of the CDR3 is 14 residues. CDR1 is LNHDA, CDR2 SQIVND, per germline (reference sequence). Filled out from reference TRBV19 and TRBJ1-1, the complete variable domain reads DGGITQSPKYLFRKEGQNVTLSCEQNLNHDAMYWYRQDPGQGLRLIYYSQIVNDFQKGDIAEGYSVSREKKESFPLTVTSAQKNPTAFYLCASSIQGGNTEAFFGQGTRLTVV.